This entry is about one T cell receptor (beta chain). No antigen is known for it. No qualities accompany the bases; no much larger clone lies one base away. This sample was taken from a study of radiation and T cells in renal cell carcinoma (dated by TCRdb to 2020 to 2022). Context from the whole study: Samples came from a clinical trial, in which primary renal cell carcinomas received 15 Gy stereotactic body radiation therapy followed by nephrectomy 4 weeks later. A total of some 55 samples underwent TCR beta sequencing, made up of approximately 26 tumors and some 27 peripheral blood samples. In the 53 samples combined, some 4,100,000 unique CDR3 nucleotide sequences were found, encoding 2 million to 3 million unique CDR3 amino acid sequences.

TCR beta libraries were generated from genomic DNA with the immunoSEQ kit, following the manufacturer's recommendations. To prepare the libraries, a first multiplex PCR with proprietary primers was run, followed by a second PCR that added unique barcodes, and a bead cleanup was done after each round. A kit-provided positive control reaction and a negative control reaction were included in every sample batch. The final libraries were assessed on an Agilent 4200 TapeStation D1000 ScreenTape, pooled by volume, and quantified by qPCR. Sequencing was performed on an Illumina NextSeq500 using a MidOutput 150-cycle cartridge, with 156 Read1 cycles, 15 Index1 cycles, and the kit custom primers. The pooled library was loaded at around 1.1 pM, and approximately 20% PhiX control was spiked in. Processing in the source paper ran as follows. The vendor-processed data were analyzed in R, and a clonotype was defined as all T cells that share the same CDR3 nucleotide sequence. For clone abundance analyses, frequencies were normalized to the 10,000 most abundant clones per sample. Public T cell clones, averaging fewer than five per sample, were removed before analysis. An abundance difference of at least 32-fold between compartments was the criterion for calling clonotypes tumor-enriched or baseline blood-enriched. A beta-binomial differential abundance model was applied to find clonotypes that expanded or contracted between blood time points. Similarity between tumor and blood repertoires was quantified using the Baroni-Urbani and Buser coefficient, and groups were compared with two-tailed Wilcoxon tests in R. This immuneACCESS table, as held by TCRdb, lists in-frame sequences with V and J called but not all clones. Of the missing ones, under half trace to an unresolved V gene in checked studies; the others have no known cause. The DNA gave D and trimming, while V, J and clone size come from that table. A total of 70,000 to 90,000 clones appear in this sample, 65% to 90% of them only once. 20% to 25% of the sample is taken by the ten largest.

Per the publication, the time point label means: blood 2 weeks post-SBRT. This specimen's treatment or condition label, per the study, means: 15 Gy SBRT to primary tumor, nephrectomy 4 weeks later. To track tumor-enriched clonotypes, serial peripheral blood was sampled from radiation-treated patients at baseline and at 2 weeks and 4 weeks after SBRT. Every patient's renal cell carcinoma showed clear cell pathology. Genomic DNA for TCR sequencing was prepared using the QIAamp DNA Blood Mini Kit (Qiagen). The analyses included only samples that passed all quality control checks. Paper-wide results and their limitations: No pretreatment tumor biopsies were available, so the baseline intratumoral presence of clonotypes could not be determined. An increase in top tumor clonotypes in blood was observed from baseline to 2 weeks post-radiation, followed by contraction by 4 weeks, which was taken to suggest transient expansion of tumor-resident clones. The single-armed trial design could not address effects of radiation dose or scheduling on the TCR repertoire. Changes in the blood repertoire were not tracked past 4 weeks after treatment.

Reading the germline V gene gives CDR1 MNHEY and CDR2 SVGAGI. Deletion took 8 bases off V and 3 bases off J, with a span of 13 bases between the germline ends. Including cysteine and phenylalanine, the CDR3 has 13 amino acids. The sequence is cut down to CDR3 DNA, 39 bases in frame from base 1. The receptor was derived from a woman between 45 and 60 years old with renal cell carcinoma. This specimen was blood, taken from a patient whose treatment included radiotherapy and nephrectomy. Rearrangement joined TRBV6-5 to TRBJ2-5, with no D gene named confidently. The DNA reads TGTGCCAGCTGGACGGACCGCGAAGAGACCCAGTACTTC. It is translated as CASWTDREETQYF.